These 2 T cell receptor beta chains originate from one sample sequenced in a study of blood T cell repertoires in COVID-19 (dated by TCRdb to about 2020). Library method: the immunoSEQ multiplex PCR assay. In TCRdb, the immuneACCESS table is reduced to in-frame sequences with V and J assigned. These tables do not hold every clone; where another copy was compared, an unresolved V gene accounts for under half, and the others remain unexplained. The sample contains approximately 360,000 clones, 80% to 85% of them found a single time. The ten largest make up about 5% of the sample. Sequencing used PBMCs or T cells enriched from blood (not recorded which). The receptors here all came from a woman aged 50 to 60 who had recovered from COVID-19.

This chain joins TRBV5-4 and TRBJ2-7, with TRBD1 matching 8 bases. The CDR3 is 14 amino acids. V lost 2 bases to trimming and J lost 4 bases; unmatched junction nucleotides: 5. Germline V gene data show CDR1 as SGHNT and CDR2 as YYREEE (reference sequence). CDR3: CASSFAGGMYEQYF. The CDR3 DNA sequence: TGTGCCAGCAGCTTCGCAGGGGGCATGTACGAGCAGTACTTC.

This clone was observed a handful of times. J is TRBJ2-3 and V is TRBV19, with D possibly being TRBD2 (6 bases). Germline CDR1 LNHDA, CDR2 SQIVND (reference sequence). The CDR3 length is 13 residues. The ends were cut back, 6 bases at V and 6 bases at J, with 13 bases in the middle. This CDR3 is CASRRDSSDTQYF. CDR3 sequence (DNA): TGTGCCAGTAGAAGGGACTCATCCGATACGCAGTATTTT.